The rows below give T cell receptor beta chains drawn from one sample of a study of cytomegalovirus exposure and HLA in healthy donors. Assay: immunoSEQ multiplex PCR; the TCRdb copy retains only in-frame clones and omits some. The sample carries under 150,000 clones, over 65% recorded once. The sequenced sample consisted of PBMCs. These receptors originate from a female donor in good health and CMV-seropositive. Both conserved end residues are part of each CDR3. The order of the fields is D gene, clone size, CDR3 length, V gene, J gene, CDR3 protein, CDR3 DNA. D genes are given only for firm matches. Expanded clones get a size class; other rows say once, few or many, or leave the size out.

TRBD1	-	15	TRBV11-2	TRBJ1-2	CASSSPQGQVYGYTF	TGTGCCAGCAGCTCGCCCCAGGGACAGGTCTATGGCTACACCTTC
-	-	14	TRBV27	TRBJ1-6	CASRGWENNSPLHF	TGTGCCAGCAGGGGGTGGGAGAATAATTCACCCCTCCACTTT
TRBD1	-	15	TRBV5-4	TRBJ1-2	CASSTNQGALYGYTF	TGTGCCAGCAGTACCAACCAGGGGGCCCTCTATGGCTACACCTTC
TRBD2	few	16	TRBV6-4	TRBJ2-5	CASSDPTSEGQETQYF	TGTGCCAGCAGTGATCCGACTAGCGAGGGCCAAGAGACCCAGTACTTC
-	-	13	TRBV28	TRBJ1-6	CASSPEMNSPLHF	TGTGCCAGCAGTCCGGAGATGAATTCACCCCTCCACTTT
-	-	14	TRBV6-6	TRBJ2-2	CATWGGAYTGELFF	TGTGCCACCTGGGGGGGGGCCTACACCGGGGAGCTGTTTTTT
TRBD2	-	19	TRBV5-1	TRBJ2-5	CASSRTSGGILSGQETQYF	TGCGCCAGCAGCAGGACTAGCGGGGGGATCCTGAGTGGACAAGAGACCCAGTACTTC
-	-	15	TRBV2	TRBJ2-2	CASSESRVNTGELFF	TGTGCCAGCAGTGAGTCCAGGGTAAACACCGGGGAGCTGTTTTTT
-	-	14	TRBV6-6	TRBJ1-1	CASSYERQNTEAFF	TGTGCCAGCAGTTACGAAAGACAGAACACTGAAGCTTTCTTT
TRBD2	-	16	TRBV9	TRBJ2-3	CASSVGRLADTDTQYF	TGTGCCAGCAGCGTAGGGCGACTAGCCGACACAGATACGCAGTATTTT
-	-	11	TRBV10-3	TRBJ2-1	CAISDRDEQFF	TGTGCCATCAGTGACCGGGATGAGCAGTTCTTC
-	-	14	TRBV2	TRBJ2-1	CASSEAGSYNEQFF	TGTGCCAGCAGTGAAGCCGGCTCCTACAATGAGCAGTTCTTC
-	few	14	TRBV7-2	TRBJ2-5	CASRTTPSVETQYF	TGTGCCAGCAGGACAACCCCTAGCGTCGAGACCCAGTACTTC
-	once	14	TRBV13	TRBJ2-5	CASSFMTNQETQYF	TGTGCCAGCAGCTTCATGACTAACCAAGAGACCCAGTACTTC
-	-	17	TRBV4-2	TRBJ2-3	CASSQDWRLASTDTQYF	TGTGCCAGCAGCCAAGATTGGAGGCTAGCTAGCACAGATACGCAGTATTTT
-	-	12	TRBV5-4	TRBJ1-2	CASSLFLEGYTF	TGTGCCAGCAGCTTGTTCCTGGAGGGCTACACCTTC
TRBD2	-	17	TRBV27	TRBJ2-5	CASSSPGLAGAQETQYF	TGTGCCAGCAGTTCCCCTGGGTTAGCGGGGGCACAAGAGACCCAGTACTTC
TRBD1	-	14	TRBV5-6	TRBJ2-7	CASSLGDRGYEQYF	TGTGCCAGCAGCTTGGGGGACAGGGGTTACGAGCAGTACTTC
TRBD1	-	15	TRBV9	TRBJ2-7	CASSATGTGFYEQYF	TGTGCCAGCAGCGCAACCGGGACAGGGTTCTACGAGCAGTACTTC
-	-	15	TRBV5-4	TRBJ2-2	CVVSNSGNPVGELFF	TGTGTTGTCTCTAATAGCGGAAACCCCGTCGGGGAGCTGTTTTTT
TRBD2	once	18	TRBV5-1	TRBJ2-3	CASSLGWLAGDNTDTQYF	TGCGCCAGCAGCTTGGGGTGGCTAGCGGGGGACAACACAGATACGCAGTATTTT
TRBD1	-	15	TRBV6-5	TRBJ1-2	CASSYYRGGNYGYTF	TGTGCCAGCAGTTACTACAGGGGGGGTAACTATGGCTACACCTTC
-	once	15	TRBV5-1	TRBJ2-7	CASSWTGTDPTEQYF	TGCGCCAGCAGCTGGACCGGGACTGACCCTACCGAGCAGTACTTC
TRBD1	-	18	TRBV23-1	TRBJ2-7	CASSQTGTGPSCSYEQYF	TGCGCCAGCAGTCAAACCGGGACAGGGCCTTCTTGCTCCTACGAGCAGTACTTC
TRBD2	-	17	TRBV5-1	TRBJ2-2	CASSLVISGGFSGELFF	TGCGCCAGCAGCTTGGTTATTAGCGGGGGTTTCAGCGGGGAGCTGTTTTTT
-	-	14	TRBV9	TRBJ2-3	CASGGGLTTDTQYF	TGTGCCAGCGGCGGCGGGCTGACCACAGATACGCAGTATTTT
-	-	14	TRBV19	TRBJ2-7	CASSIKGASYEQYF	TGTGCCAGTAGTATCAAAGGGGCTTCCTACGAGCAGTACTTC
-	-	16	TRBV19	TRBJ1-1	CASSITGVVGRTEAFF	TGTGCCAGTAGCATAACAGGAGTCGTTGGTCGGACTGAAGCTTTCTTT
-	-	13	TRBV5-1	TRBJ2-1	CASSSGLYNEQFF	TGCGCCAGCAGCTCGGGACTCTACAATGAGCAGTTCTTC
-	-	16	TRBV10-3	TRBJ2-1	CAISALTGDNYNEQFF	TGTGCCATCAGTGCACTTACGGGAGACAATTACAATGAGCAGTTCTTC
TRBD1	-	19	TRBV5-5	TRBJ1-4	CASSLAPGRGFATNEKLFF	TGTGCCAGCAGCTTGGCCCCGGGCAGGGGGTTTGCAACTAATGAAAAACTGTTTTTT
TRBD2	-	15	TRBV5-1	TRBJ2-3	CASSSLAGGGDTQYF	TGCGCCAGCAGCTCGCTAGCGGGAGGTGGTGATACGCAGTATTTT
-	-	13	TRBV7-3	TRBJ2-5	CASSVGLQETQYF	TGTGCCAGCAGCGTGGGACTCCAAGAGACCCAGTACTTC
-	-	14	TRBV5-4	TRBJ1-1	CASSPDSMNTEAFF	TGTGCCAGCAGCCCGGACAGCATGAACACTGAAGCTTTCTTT
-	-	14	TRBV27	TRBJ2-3	CASSFIAGKDTQYF	TGTGCCAGCAGTTTCATCGCGGGAAAAGATACGCAGTATTTT
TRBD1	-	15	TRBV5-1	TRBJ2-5	CASSLAYGTGGTQYF	TGCGCCAGCAGCTTGGCTTACGGGACAGGGGGGACCCAGTACTTC
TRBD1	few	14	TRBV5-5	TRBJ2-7	CASSFGQGAYDQYF	TGTGCCAGCAGCTTCGGTCAGGGGGCCTACGATCAGTACTTC
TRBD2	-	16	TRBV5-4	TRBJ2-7	CASTNWASGGAGKQYF	TGTGCCAGCACTAACTGGGCTAGCGGGGGGGCCGGTAAGCAGTACTTC
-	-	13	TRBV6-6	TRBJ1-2	CASSLDSNYGYTF	TGTGCCAGCAGCCTAGACAGCAACTATGGCTACACCTTC
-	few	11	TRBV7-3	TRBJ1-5	CASSFDQPQHF	TGTGCCAGCAGCTTCGATCAGCCCCAGCATTTT
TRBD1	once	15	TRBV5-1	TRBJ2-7	CASSLADRVSYEQYF	TGCGCCAGCAGCTTGGCGGACAGGGTGTCCTACGAGCAGTACTTC
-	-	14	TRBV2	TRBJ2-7	CASNVGGTAYEQYF	TGTGCCAGCAACGTGGGAGGTACGGCCTACGAGCAGTACTTC
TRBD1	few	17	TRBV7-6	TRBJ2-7	CASSLAKTGAPSYEQYF	TGTGCCAGCAGCTTAGCTAAGACAGGGGCCCCCTCCTACGAGCAGTACTTC
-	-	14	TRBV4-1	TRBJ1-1	CASSQPRGGISAFF	TGCGCCAGCAGCCAACCCCGGGGAGGAATTTCGGCTTTCTTT
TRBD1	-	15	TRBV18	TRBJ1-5	CASSTGQGDNQPQHF	TGTGCCAGCTCGACAGGACAGGGCGACAATCAGCCCCAGCATTTT
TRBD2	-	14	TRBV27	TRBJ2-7	CASSSRGGYYEQYF	TGTGCCAGCAGTTCCCGCGGGGGTTACTACGAGCAGTACTTC
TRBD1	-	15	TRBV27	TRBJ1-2	CASSSGTGYIYGYTF	TGTGCCAGCAGTTCCGGGACAGGGTATATCTATGGCTACACCTTC
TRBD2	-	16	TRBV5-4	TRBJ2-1	CASSLAPIAGVSEQFF	TGTGCCAGCAGCTTGGCCCCTATAGCGGGAGTGAGTGAGCAGTTCTTC
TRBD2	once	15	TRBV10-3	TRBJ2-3	CAISRSGGASDTQYF	TGTGCCATCAGCCGGTCGGGAGGGGCATCAGATACGCAGTATTTT